Below, 25 T cell receptor beta chains from the same sample are listed, as sequenced in a study of radiotherapy plus CTLA-4 blockade in lung cancer. Method: immunoSEQ multiplex PCR; TCRdb's copy keeps in-frame clones and lacks some. The sample holds around 99,000 clones, roughly 88% seen once. The sample here was peripheral blood, taken from a patient treated with radiotherapy plus ipilimumab. These receptors all come from a human donor with non-small cell lung cancer that progressed on radiotherapy plus ipilimumab.

The chain joins TRBV6-6 to TRBJ2-7; 7 positions agree with TRBD1. The CDR3 has 13 residues. Germline V gene lookup returns CDR1 MNHNY and CDR2 SVGAGI (reference sequence). Germline trimming cut 6 bases from V and 6 bases from J; bases unmatched to any gene: 8. The CDR3 coding sequence is TGTGCCAGCAGACCAGGGGGAAGGAGCGAGCAGTACTTC. Its protein product is CASRPGGRSEQYF.

This chain uses TRBV19 with TRBJ1-3; 9 bases are a match to TRBD1. V gave up 8 bases and J gave up 4 bases; unmatched junction bases: 6. The V gene's germline CDR1 is LNHDA and CDR2 SQIVND (reference sequence). The CDR3 is 14 residues long. CDR3 sequence: CASSTGGLGNTIYF. The CDR3 bases are TGTGCCAGTTCTACAGGGGGCTTAGGAAACACCATATATTTT.

The rearrangement links TRBV15 to TRBJ2-7, with TRBD2 matching over 10 bases. Germline values: CDR1 LNHNV, CDR2 YYDKDF (reference sequence). V shed 2 bases, J shed 4 bases, and the junction held 5 bases outside the gene matches. The CDR3 consists of 15 residues. This CDR3 is CATSRKRAGGYEQYF. The CDR3 DNA is TGTGCCACCAGCAGAAAAAGAGCGGGAGGGTACGAGCAGTACTTC. The entire variable domain, with the rest obtained from reference TRBV15 and TRBJ2-7, is as follows: DAMVIQNPRYQVTQFGKPVTLSCSQTLNHNVMYWYQQKSSQAPKLLFHYYDKDFNNEADTPDNFQSRRPNTSFCFLDIRSPGLGDTAMYLCATSRKRAGGYEQYFGPGTRLTVT.

DNA for the CDR3: TGTGCCAGCAGCCAATTCCTAGCGGGAGGGCCGGGCAATGAGCAGTTCTTC. Its translation is CASSQFLAGGPGNEQFF. The chain is built from TRBV14 and TRBJ2-1, with 12 nucleotides matching TRBD2. Unmatched junction bases numbered 8, after V lost 2 bases and J lost 6 bases. Germline V gene lookup returns CDR1 SGHDN and CDR2 FVKESK. This CDR3 region has 17 residues.

The chain recombines TRBV6-6 with TRBJ1-1, with D possibly matching TRBD1 (6 bases). The ends were cut back, 0 bases at V and 1 base at J, with 9 bases in the middle. CDR3 size: 15 residues. Looked up from germline, CDR1 is MNHNY and CDR2 is SVGAGI (reference sequence). The CDR3 nucleotides read TGTGCCAGCAGTTACTCTGGGGGCGGGAACACTGAAGCTTTCTTT. It encodes CASSYSGGGNTEAFF.

The rearrangement uses TRBV5-1 and TRBJ2-7; the D is unclear. V shed 0 bases and J shed 9 bases, with 10 bases lying between them. This CDR3 is built from 12 residues. Germline CDR1 is SGHRS and CDR2 is YFSETQ. CDR3 residues: CASSLEAFRQYF. CDR3 nucleotides: TGCGCCAGCAGCTTGGAGGCGTTCCGGCAGTACTTC. Variable domain in full (rest from reference TRBV5-1 and TRBJ2-7): KAGVTQTPRYLIKTRGQQVTLSCSPISGHRSVSWYQQTPGQGLQFLFEYFSETQRNKGNFPGRFSGRQFSNSRSEMNVSTLELGDSALYLCASSLEAFRQYFGPGTRLTVT.

The rearrangement links TRBV7-2 to TRBJ2-2, with D unclear. Germline V CDR1 and CDR2: SGHTA, FQGNSA. The CDR3 contains 14 residues. Trimming left V 7 bases short and J 4 bases short, with 13 bases between. CDR3 sequence (DNA): TGTGCCAGCACCCAAAAGGTTGTCACCGGGGAGCTGTTTTTT. Residues: CASTQKVVTGELFF.

The chain links TRBV15 to TRBJ2-1; D is ambiguous. CDR3 length: 12 amino acids. The germline V gene has CDR1 LNHNV and CDR2 YYDKDF (reference sequence). V was trimmed by 1 base and J by 5 bases, leaving 3 bases between them. CDR3 in DNA: TGTGCCACCAGCAGAGTTGACAATGAGCAGTTCTTC. It yields the protein CATSRVDNEQFF. Drawing the rest from reference TRBV15 and TRBJ2-1, the complete variable domain is DAMVIQNPRYQVTQFGKPVTLSCSQTLNHNVMYWYQQKSSQAPKLLFHYYDKDFNNEADTPDNFQSRRPNTSFCFLDIRSPGLGDTAMYLCATSRVDNEQFFGPGTRLTVL.

This clone was found once. The rearrangement joins TRBV2 to TRBJ2-1, with 11 bases identical to TRBD1. This CDR3 is 12 amino acids long. Trimming at V came to 8 bases and at J to 9 bases, leaving 3 bases not matched to a gene. CDR1 is SNHLY and CDR2 is FYNNEI in the germline V gene. CDR3 protein: CASGQGAAEQFF. The CDR3 DNA follows: TGTGCCAGCGGACAGGGGGCTGCTGAGCAGTTCTTC.

This chain uses TRBV21-1 with TRBJ2-5; no check of the table's D call, TRBD1, against the DNA was made. TRBV21-1 is a known pseudogene. This CDR3 has 14 amino acids. The CDR3 here is CASAGQGVEETQYF. The CDR3 nucleotides read TGTGCCAGCGCAGGACAGGGGGTAGAAGAGACCCAGTACTTC.

V and J are TRBV7-8 and TRBJ2-7; 8 bases agree with TRBD1. Losses at the gene ends were 4 bases for V and 3 bases for J; bases not matched to a gene: 2. The CDR3 runs 13 residues. The germline CDR1 and CDR2 sequences are SGHVS and FQNEAQ. In DNA, the CDR3 is TGTGCCAGCAGCTCCGACAGGGGCTACGAGCAGTACTTC. It encodes CASSSDRGYEQYF.

The DNA of the CDR3 is TGTGCCAGCAGTTCCACTGGGCCCCTCTCTGGAAACACCATATATTTT. This translates into CASSSTGPLSGNTIYF. The chain uses TRBV6-5 and TRBJ1-3; D unresolved. The CDR3 has 16 residues. The V end lost 4 bases, the J end lost 0 bases, and 13 bases lay between the germline ends. The germline V gene has CDR1 MNHEY and CDR2 SVGAGI.

The V and J genes are TRBV6-6 and TRBJ2-7; no clear D. Germline V gives CDR1 MNHNY, CDR2 SVGAGI (reference sequence). V was clipped by 1 base and J by 0 bases, with 7 bases between them. This CDR3 has 14 amino acids. This CDR3 reads CASSYFSSSYEQYF. The CDR3 DNA follows: TGTGCCAGCAGTTACTTCTCTAGCTCCTACGAGCAGTACTTC.

This chain links TRBV4-1 with TRBJ2-1, with 8 bases lining up with TRBD2. The CDR3 sequence is 15 residues long. CDR1 MGHRA and CDR2 YSYEKL come from the germline V gene. Trimming removed 0 bases from V and 5 bases from J; junction bases left unmatched: 3. The CDR3 spells CASSQEALADNEQFF. As DNA, the CDR3 is TGCGCCAGCAGCCAAGAAGCACTAGCGGACAATGAGCAGTTCTTC.

This chain connects TRBV7-3 to TRBJ2-1; weak D call: TRBD1 (6 bases). The CDR3 totals 14 residues. Trimming took off 5 bases at V and 5 bases at J, with 13 bases between the two ends. Germline CDR1 SGHTA, CDR2 FQGTGA. For the CDR3, the DNA is TGTGCCAGCAGCGTGGACAGATTGAACAATGAGCAGTTCTTC. It codes for CASSVDRLNNEQFF.

This chain links TRBV11-2 with TRBJ1-5, with D perhaps matching TRBD1 (6 bases). Trimming pared 6 bases from V and 5 bases from J, leaving 11 bases between. Germline V gene lookup returns CDR1 SGHAT and CDR2 FQNNGV. This CDR3 has 13 residues. CDR3 protein: CASSPNRDQPQHF. DNA of the CDR3: TGTGCCAGCAGTCCAAACAGGGATCAGCCCCAGCATTTT.

Points on this clone: Other DNA sequences from this sample encode an identical CDR3 as well. This rearrangement joins TRBV18 to TRBJ2-5; 7 bases fit TRBD1. Germline V gene sequence: CDR1 KGHSH, CDR2 LQKENI. The J segment lost 2 bases and the V segment lost 3 bases, leaving 0 bases of the junction unmatched. The CDR3 runs 13 residues. Here the CDR3 DNA reads TGTGCCAGCTCACCGGGACAGCAAGAGACCCAGTACTTC. Translated: CASSPGQQETQYF.

Only a few counts were recorded for this clone. The chain employs TRBV7-9 and TRBJ2-5, with 12 bases fitting TRBD2. CDR1 SEHNR and CDR2 FQNEAQ come from the germline V gene (reference sequence). CDR3 size: 17 residues. Trimming at V came to 7 bases and at J to 5 bases, leaving 14 bases not matched to a gene. The DNA of the CDR3 is TGTGCCAGCAACGGACTAGCGGGGAGTCGTGAGGGGGAGACCCAGTACTTC. Translating gives CASNGLAGSREGETQYF. Filled out from reference TRBV7-9 and TRBJ2-5, the complete variable domain reads DTGVSQNPRHKITKRGQNVTFRCDPISEHNRLYWYRQTLGQGPEFLTYFQNEAQLEKSRLLSDRFSAERPKGSFSTLEIQRTEQGDSAMYLCASNGLAGSREGETQYFGPGTRLLVL.

The chain uses TRBV7-6 and TRBJ2-1; 7 bases line up with TRBD2. This CDR3 contains 16 residues. After removal of 2 bases from V and 4 bases from J, the junction contained 8 bases not matched to a gene. Germline V lookup: CDR1 SGHVS, CDR2 FNYEAQ. The CDR3 loop reads CASSLNGASGYNEQFF. The DNA of the CDR3 is TGTGCCAGCAGCTTAAACGGAGCTAGCGGATACAATGAGCAGTTCTTC.

This rearrangement joins TRBV5-1 to TRBJ1-3; D not resolved. From germline, CDR1 is SGHRS and CDR2 YFSETQ. There are 15 residues in the CDR3. Trimming removed 4 bases from V and 0 bases from J, with 11 bases in between. The CDR3 sequence is CASSPARASGNTIYF. The CDR3, as DNA: TGCGCCAGCAGCCCCGCCCGGGCCTCTGGAAACACCATATATTTT.

The rearrangement uses TRBV18 and TRBJ1-1; D gene ambiguous. This CDR3 comprises 14 residues. V was cut by 3 bases and J by 5 bases, with 13 bases left in between. CDR1 is KGHSH and CDR2 is LQKENI in the germline V gene. CDR3 sequence reads: CASSPSGVRTEAFF. The CDR3 DNA reads as TGTGCCAGCTCACCTTCCGGAGTGAGGACTGAAGCTTTCTTT.

This sequence joins TRBV5-1 and TRBJ2-7; 8 nucleotides match TRBD1. Germline V gene data show CDR1 as SGHRS and CDR2 as YFSETQ. The V and J ends lost 5 bases and 0 bases, in that order; junction bases with no gene match: 4. The CDR3 sequence is 14 residues long. The chain's CDR3 is CASRTTGDSYEQYF. CDR3 DNA: TGCGCCAGCAGGACGACAGGGGACTCCTACGAGCAGTACTTC.

The chain carries TRBV15 and TRBJ1-2; tentatively, D is TRBD1 (5 bases). The CDR3 is 17 amino acids. Germline V gene sequence: CDR1 LNHNV, CDR2 YYDKDF (reference sequence). The V end was cut by 0 bases, the J end by 0 bases, with 14 bases between. The DNA for the CDR3 is TGTGCCACCAGCAGAGATAGGGACTCACTGGCTAACTATGGCTACACCTTC. This gives the protein CATSRDRDSLANYGYTF.

This clone has more than one count but fewer than ten. The chain joins TRBV6-5 to TRBJ2-2, with TRBD1 as a possible D gene (5 bases). Germline CDR1 reads MNHEY; CDR2 reads SVGAGI. Trimming took off 0 bases at V and 4 bases at J, with 9 bases between the two ends. The CDR3 is 15 residues long. The chain's CDR3 is CASSYSTESTGELFF. The DNA of the CDR3 is TGTGCCAGCAGTTACTCGACAGAATCCACCGGGGAGCTGTTTTTT.

This clone appeared a single time. The chain combines TRBV5-1 with TRBJ2-5, with 8 positions matching TRBD1. This CDR3 spans 15 amino acids. The V segment lost 1 base and the J segment 1 base; nucleotides outside the gene matches: 3. Germline CDR1 is SGHRS and CDR2 is YFSETQ. In nucleotides, the CDR3 is TGCGCCAGCAGCTTGCAGGGGGCTGTCCAAGAGACCCAGTACTTC. Its translation: CASSLQGAVQETQYF.